Listed below are T cell receptor beta chains from one sample, sequenced in a study of cytomegalovirus exposure and HLA in healthy donors. Profiling relied on immunoSEQ multiplex PCR, and the TCRdb table lists in-frame clones only, not all of them. The top ten clones hold about 1.6% of a sample with about 170,000 clones, 82% of them seen once. Sequencing was carried out using PBMCs. These receptors all stem from a male donor in good health and CMV-seronegative. Both conserved end residues are part of each CDR3.

v_gene: TRBV6-6
j_gene: TRBJ1-4
len: 14
CDR3aa: CASSFEGEFEKLFF

v_gene: TRBV7-9
j_gene: TRBJ2-5
len: 15
CDR3aa: CASSLGDRGGETQYF

v_gene: TRBV29-1
j_gene: TRBJ2-7
len: 13
CDR3aa: CSVLPGHHYEQYF

v_gene: TRBV19
j_gene: TRBJ2-6
len: 13
CDR3aa: CASCSSGANVLTF

v_gene: TRBV14
j_gene: TRBJ2-1
len: 14
CDR3aa: CASRPSGKYNEQFF

v_gene: TRBV27
j_gene: TRBJ1-2
len: 14
CDR3aa: CASTNRRQGGGYTF

v_gene: TRBV7-6
j_gene: TRBJ2-1
len: 13
CDR3aa: CASSLLENHEQFF

v_gene: TRBV5-1
j_gene: TRBJ2-1
len: 15
CDR3aa: CASRPPGLAGNEQFF

v_gene: TRBV7-6
j_gene: TRBJ1-1
len: 14
CDR3aa: CASSPRGGGTEAFF

v_gene: TRBV7-8
j_gene: TRBJ2-7
len: 14
CDR3aa: CASSHVGRFYEQYF

v_gene: TRBV10-2
j_gene: TRBJ2-7
len: 15
CDR3aa: CASSEGTGVSYEQYF

v_gene: TRBV9
j_gene: TRBJ2-2
len: 14
CDR3aa: CASSVGGDTGELFF

v_gene: TRBV6-5
j_gene: TRBJ2-1
len: 14
CDR3aa: CASSLAAARDEQFF

v_gene: TRBV6-6
j_gene: TRBJ2-7
len: 12
CDR3aa: CASSGGIYEQYF

v_gene: TRBV13
j_gene: NA
len: 14
CDR3aa: CASSRDREPYEQYF

v_gene: TRBV7-8
j_gene: TRBJ2-7
len: 17
CDR3aa: CASSVTSGGVNSYEQYF

v_gene: TRBV27
j_gene: TRBJ1-2
len: 15
CDR3aa: CASSLVRAGTYGYTF

v_gene: TRBV7-2
j_gene: TRBJ2-7
len: 19
CDR3aa: CASSLSRLAGGSRPYEQYF

v_gene: TRBV10-3
j_gene: TRBJ1-6
len: 13
CDR3aa: CAISDLYNSPLHF

v_gene: TRBV9
j_gene: TRBJ1-3
len: 11
CDR3aa: CASDGGNTIYF

v_gene: TRBV18
j_gene: TRBJ2-1
len: 14
CDR3aa: CASSPLLQGRAKFF

v_gene: TRBV7-9
j_gene: TRBJ1-4
len: 15
CDR3aa: CASSYRGQVNEKLFF

v_gene: TRBV27
j_gene: TRBJ2-1
len: 17
CDR3aa: CASSPWGAGRQGHEQFF

v_gene: TRBV27
j_gene: TRBJ2-7
len: 14
CDR3aa: CASSSNRWAHEQYF